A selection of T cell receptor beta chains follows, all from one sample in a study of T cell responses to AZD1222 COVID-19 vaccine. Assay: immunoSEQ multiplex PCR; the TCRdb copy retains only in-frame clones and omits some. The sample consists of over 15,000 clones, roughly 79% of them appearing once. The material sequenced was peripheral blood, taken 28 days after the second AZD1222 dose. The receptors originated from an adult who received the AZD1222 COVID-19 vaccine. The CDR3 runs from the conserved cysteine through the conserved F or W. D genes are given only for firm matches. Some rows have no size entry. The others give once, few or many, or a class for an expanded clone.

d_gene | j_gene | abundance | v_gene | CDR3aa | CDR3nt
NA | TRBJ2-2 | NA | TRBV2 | CASRSSSQAGELFF | TGTGCCAGCAGATCCTCCTCGCAGGCCGGGGAGCTGTTTTTT
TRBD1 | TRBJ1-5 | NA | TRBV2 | CASSFRQGEKPQHF | TGTGCCAGCAGTTTTCGACAGGGGGAGAAGCCCCAGCATTTT
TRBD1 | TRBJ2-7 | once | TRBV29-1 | CSVRRRQGITYEQYF | TGCAGCGTTAGAAGGAGACAGGGCATAACCTACGAGCAGTACTTC
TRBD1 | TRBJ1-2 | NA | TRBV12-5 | CASGLGQGGTNYGYTF | TGTGCTAGTGGTTTGGGACAGGGGGGGACTAACTATGGCTACACCTTC
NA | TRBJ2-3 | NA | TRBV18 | CASSDSTDTQYF | TGTGCCAGCTCGGACAGTACAGATACGCAGTATTTT
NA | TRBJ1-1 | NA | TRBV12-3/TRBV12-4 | CASSSPGFTEAFF | TGTGCCAGCAGTTCCCCAGGGTTCACTGAAGCTTTCTTT
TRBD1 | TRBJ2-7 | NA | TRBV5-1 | CASSTGTGGYEQYF | TGCGCCAGCAGCACCGGGACAGGGGGCTACGAGCAGTACTTC
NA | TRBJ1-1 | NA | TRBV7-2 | CASSLLFRGATEAFF | TGTGCCAGCAGCTTATTATTCAGGGGAGCTACTGAAGCTTTCTTT
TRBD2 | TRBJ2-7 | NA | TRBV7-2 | CASSLYRAGGPYEQYF | TGTGCCAGCAGCTTATACAGAGCGGGAGGGCCTTACGAGCAGTACTTC
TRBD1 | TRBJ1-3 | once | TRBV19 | CASSLIQGGLSGNTIYF | TGTGCCAGTAGCCTTATTCAGGGGGGGCTCTCTGGAAACACCATATATTTT
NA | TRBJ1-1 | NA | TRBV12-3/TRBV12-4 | CASSLRTEAFF | TGTGCCAGCAGTTTACGGACTGAAGCTTTCTTT
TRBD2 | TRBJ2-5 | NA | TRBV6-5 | CASSLGGRDETQYF | TGTGCCAGCAGCCTGGGCGGGAGGGATGAGACCCAGTACTTC
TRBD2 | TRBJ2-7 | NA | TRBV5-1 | CASSFSGRSSSYEQYF | TGCGCCAGCAGTTTTAGCGGGAGGTCGAGCTCCTACGAGCAGTACTTC
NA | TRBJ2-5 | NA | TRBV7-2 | CASSLRRGPQTQYF | TGTGCCAGCAGCTTACGCAGGGGCCCCCAGACCCAGTACTTC
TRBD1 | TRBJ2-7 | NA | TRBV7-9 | CAEGDRVSEQYF | TGTGCCGAAGGGGACAGGGTATCGGAGCAGTACTTC
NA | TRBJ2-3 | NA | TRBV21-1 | CASSNHGSADTQYF | TGTGCCAGCAGCAACCACGGGTCGGCAGATACGCAGTATTTT
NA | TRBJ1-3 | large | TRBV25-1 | CASSLGGSLGSGNTIYF | TGTGCCAGCAGCCTCGGCGGCAGCTTAGGCTCTGGAAACACCATATATTTT
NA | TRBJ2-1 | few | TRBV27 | CASSLGAEIYNEQFF | TGTGCCAGCAGTTTGGGGGCGGAGATCTACAATGAGCAGTTCTTC
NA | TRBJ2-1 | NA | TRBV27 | CASTSYNEQFF | TGTGCCAGCACCAGCTACAATGAGCAGTTCTTC
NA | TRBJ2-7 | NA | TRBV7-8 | CASSRSYEQYF | TGTGCCAGCAGCCGTTCCTACGAGCAGTACTTC
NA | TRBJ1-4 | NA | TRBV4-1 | CASSQEGNNEKLFF | TGCGCCAGCAGCCAAGAAGGAAATAATGAAAAACTGTTTTTT
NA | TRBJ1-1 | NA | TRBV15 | CATSRVRRQLQNTEAFF | TGTGCCACCAGCAGAGTACGGAGGCAGCTCCAGAACACTGAAGCTTTCTTT
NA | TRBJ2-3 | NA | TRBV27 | CASSLLSHPTDTQYF | TGTGCCAGCAGTTTACTGTCCCATCCCACAGATACGCAGTATTTT
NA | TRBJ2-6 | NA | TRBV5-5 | CASSLFKGTPRSGANVLTF | TGTGCCAGCAGCTTGTTTAAGGGAACCCCACGATCTGGGGCCAACGTCCTGACTTTC
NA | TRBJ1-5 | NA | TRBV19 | CASSGGRRDNQPQHF | TGTGCCAGTAGCGGGGGGCGAAGGGACAATCAGCCCCAGCATTTT
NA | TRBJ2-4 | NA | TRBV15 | CATSRGRVRGFVKNIQYF | TGTGCCACCAGCAGAGGAAGGGTTCGGGGTTTCGTCAAAAACATTCAGTACTTC
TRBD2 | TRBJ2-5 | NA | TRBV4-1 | CASSQGDSGRGETQYF | TGCGCCAGCAGCCAAGGGGATAGCGGGAGGGGGGAGACCCAGTACTTC
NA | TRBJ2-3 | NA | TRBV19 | CASKVGGADTQYF | TGTGCCAGTAAGGTCGGGGGAGCAGATACGCAGTATTTT
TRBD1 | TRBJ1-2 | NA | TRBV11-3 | CASSGGQADLANYGYTF | TGTGCCAGCAGCGGGGGACAGGCGGATTTAGCTAACTATGGCTACACCTTC
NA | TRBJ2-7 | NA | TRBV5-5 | CASRVPTNSYEQYF | TGTGCCAGCAGGGTTCCGACTAACTCCTACGAGCAGTACTTC
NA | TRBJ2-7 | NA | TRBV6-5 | CASSLGRHVYEQYF | TGTGCCAGCAGCTTGGGACGGCATGTCTACGAGCAGTACTTC
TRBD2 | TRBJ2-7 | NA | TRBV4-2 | CASSQAQSGRLAAYEQYF | TGTGCCAGCAGCCAAGCTCAATCCGGGAGACTAGCCGCCTACGAGCAGTACTTC
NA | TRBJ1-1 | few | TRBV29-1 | CSVRTGEWNTEAFF | TGCAGCGTTCGCACGGGCGAGTGGAACACTGAAGCTTTCTTT
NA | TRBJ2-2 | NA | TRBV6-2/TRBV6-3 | CASSYSGGEAGELFF | TGTGCCAGCAGTTACTCTGGGGGCGAGGCCGGGGAGCTGTTTTTT
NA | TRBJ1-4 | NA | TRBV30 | CAWSVQGAEKLFF | TGTGCCTGGAGTGTACAGGGTGCTGAAAAACTGTTTTTT
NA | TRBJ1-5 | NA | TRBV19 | CASSMQTGRDKQPQHF | TGTGCCAGTAGTATGCAAACGGGCAGGGACAAACAGCCCCAGCATTTT
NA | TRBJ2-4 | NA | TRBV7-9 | CASSFYWGPKNIQYF | TGTGCCAGCAGCTTTTATTGGGGACCGAAAAACATTCAGTACTTC
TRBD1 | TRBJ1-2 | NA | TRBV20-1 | CSASIPTGGGYGYTF | TGCAGTGCTAGTATCCCGACAGGGGGAGGTTATGGCTACACCTTC
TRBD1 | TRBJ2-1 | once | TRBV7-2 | CASSLGQGFYNEQFF | TGTGCCAGCAGCTTAGGACAGGGTTTCTACAATGAGCAGTTCTTC
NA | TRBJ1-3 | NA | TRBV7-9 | CASSNGNTIYF | TGTGCCAGCAGTAATGGAAACACCATATATTTT
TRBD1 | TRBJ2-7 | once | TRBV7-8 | CASTQNVGTGVSDEQYF | TGTGCCAGCACGCAAAATGTAGGGACAGGGGTTAGCGACGAGCAGTACTTC
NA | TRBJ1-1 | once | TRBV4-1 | CASSQHGRVNTEAFF | TGCGCCAGCAGCCAACACGGGCGGGTGAACACTGAAGCTTTCTTT
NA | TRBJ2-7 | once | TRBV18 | CASSPSDREGYEQYF | TGTGCCAGCTCACCCTCGGACAGGGAGGGCTACGAGCAGTACTTC
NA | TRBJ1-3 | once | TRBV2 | CASSEVPIQGDSGNTIYF | TGTGCCAGCAGTGAGGTGCCCATCCAAGGGGACTCTGGAAACACCATATATTTT
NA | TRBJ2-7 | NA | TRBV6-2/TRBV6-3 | CASSSAAYEQYF | TGTGCCAGCAGTTCAGCCGCCTACGAGCAGTACTTC
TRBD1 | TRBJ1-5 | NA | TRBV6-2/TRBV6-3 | CASSYRGQGTPQPQHF | TGTGCCAGCAGTTACAGGGGACAGGGGACACCGCAGCCCCAGCATTTT